What follows is one T cell receptor (beta chain) and its context. The protocol was immunoSEQ multiplex PCR, while the TCRdb copy is restricted to in-frame clones and leaves out a portion. This table has roughly 24,000 clones, less than 90% appearing once. These data belong to a study of PD-L1 blockade in urothelial cancer. Study background: The analyses of blood took place 3 weeks (second dose) and 6 weeks after treatment start.

CDR1 and CDR2 from the germline V gene are SGHDT and YYEEEE. The CDR3 is 15 residues long. The V end was cut by 5 bases, the J end by 0 bases, with 11 bases between. Sequenced here: PBMCs, sampled around atezolizumab (anti-PD-L1) treatment. The chain uses TRBV5-6 and TRBJ1-4, with a tentative D call TRBD1 (5 bases). This receptor was taken from a man aged 55-75 years with urothelial cancer. CDR3 sequence reads: CASSPTGSTNEKLFF. CDR3 bases: TGTGCCAGCAGTCCCACAGGATCAACTAATGAAAAACTGTTTTTT.